This is a list of T cell receptor beta chains from one sample in a study of blood T cell repertoires in COVID-19. TCRdb keeps only in-frame clones here, not all; method: immunoSEQ multiplex PCR. Of 62,000 or so clones listed, about 87% are singletons. Sequenced sample: peripheral blood. These TCRs come from a human donor in a cohort sampled during active COVID-19. Each CDR3 is given with its conserved first and last residue. The D gene is left open where the match is weak.

J | V | D | DNA | CDR3
TRBJ1-1 | TRBV5-1 | . | TGCGCCAGCAGCTTGGAGCGCGGATTGCAAGCTTTCTTT | CASSLERGLQAFF
TRBJ1-2 | TRBV24-1 | TRBD1 | TGTGCCACCAGTGACCCTGGGACAGCTGGACTCTATGGCTACACCTTC | CATSDPGTAGLYGYTF
TRBJ2-1 | TRBV28 | . | TGTGCCAGCAGCCGCGGGCCCGGTGTTTATGAGCAGTTCTTC | CASSRGPGVYEQFF
TRBJ2-2 | TRBV5-1 | . | TGCGCCAGCAGCTTGGAGGTGGGCGCGAGCACCGGGGAGCTGTTTTTT | CASSLEVGASTGELFF
TRBJ1-6 | TRBV2 | . | TGTGCCAGCAGTGAATTTGCGGTTCGCCTTAATTCACCCCTCCACTTT | CASSEFAVRLNSPLHF
TRBJ1-4 | TRBV27 | TRBD1 | TGTGCCAGTCGACAGGGGAGGTACGAAAAACTGTTTTTT | CASRQGRYEKLFF
TRBJ1-4 | TRBV12-3/TRBV12-4 | . | TGTGCCAGCGCGGGGGAGATTAATGAAAAACTGTTTTTT | CASAGEINEKLFF
TRBJ1-2 | TRBV28 | TRBD1 | TGTGCCAGCACCGAAGGACAGGTCTATGGCTACACCTTC | CASTEGQVYGYTF
TRBJ1-1 | TRBV6-1 | . | TGTGCCAGCAGTGAAAGGGGCGTAGGGTACACTGAAGCTTTCTTT | CASSERGVGYTEAFF
TRBJ1-3 | TRBV10-3 | TRBD1 | TGTGCCATCAGTGGGGACAGGGGGCTCGGAAACACCATATATTTT | CAISGDRGLGNTIYF